These T cell receptor beta chains were read from a single sample in a study of T cells expressing NK-cell markers. No DNA is given; TCRdb re-called the 5' RACE reads and lists each CDR3 protein once. The sample data list about 460,000 distinct CDR3 sequences. Sequencing was performed on blood T cells: a sorted CD56 or NKG2C T cell subset, CD4+ or CD8+ T cells, or bulk PBMC T cells (not recorded which). The source is a woman in her forties or fifties in good health. The CDR3 runs from the conserved cysteine through the conserved F or W.

CDR3: CASSPYRGPGANVLTF
J: TRBJ2-6
V: TRBV12-3/TRBV12-4

CDR3: CASSQTSSYEQYF
J: TRBJ2-7
V: TRBV3-1

CDR3: CASSPSLAERLHTIYF
J: TRBJ1-3
V: TRBV5-1

CDR3: CASSLAKAGYYEAFF
J: TRBJ1-1
V: TRBV5-1

CDR3: CASRPSGSANYGYTF
J: TRBJ1-2
V: TRBV3-1

CDR3: CASSYVTIRYNEQFF
J: TRBJ2-1
V: TRBV6-2/TRBV6-3

CDR3: CASSPLAGGSADTQYF
J: TRBJ2-3
V: TRBV12-3/TRBV12-4

CDR3: CSALAAPDTQYF
J: TRBJ2-3
V: TRBV20-1

CDR3: CASSSRLAGSGDTQYF
J: TRBJ2-3
V: TRBV5-1

CDR3: CASRGPGRVGEAFF
J: TRBJ1-1
V: TRBV25-1

CDR3: CSAGLGLSQREKLFF
J: TRBJ1-4
V: TRBV20-1

CDR3: CSVVTVGNEQYF
J: TRBJ2-7
V: TRBV29-1

CDR3: CASSVITANYGYTF
J: TRBJ1-2
V: TRBV9

CDR3: CASSQVGSGMTYSYNEQFF
J: TRBJ2-1
V: TRBV3-1

CDR3: CASSLKAQGSGYTF
J: TRBJ1-2
V: TRBV5-1

CDR3: CASSGPDRGRAKNIQYF
J: TRBJ2-4
V: TRBV5-1

CDR3: CASSQANSFSTEAFF
J: TRBJ1-1
V: TRBV3-1

CDR3: CASSQGSSDTQYF
J: TRBJ2-3
V: TRBV5-1

CDR3: CASSAGGPYTGELFF
J: TRBJ2-2
V: TRBV28

CDR3: CASSSGRANTGELFF
J: TRBJ2-2
V: TRBV11-2

CDR3: CASSQAKLGAFF
J: TRBJ1-1
V: TRBV3-1

CDR3: CASSLDQGYSSPLHF
J: TRBJ1-6
V: TRBV5-1